This T cell receptor beta chain was captured by sequencing in a study of cytomegalovirus exposure and HLA in healthy donors. Overall study findings and caveats: In a later analysis, TCR beta V- and J-gene trimming was associated with a missense DCLRE1C variant.

The study ran its PCR with 60 Vbeta and 13 Jbeta primers. Libraries were prepared by immunoSEQ multiplex PCR; TCRdb keeps only in-frame clonotypes and omits some of them. The data contain more than 90,000 clones, 78% of them singletons. The V segment lost 1 base and the J segment 2 bases; nucleotides outside the gene matches: 2. CDR3 size: 14 residues. From germline, CDR1 is MNHEY and CDR2 SMNVEV (reference sequence). Of note for this clone: Its specificity is not known.

The sequenced sample consisted of PBMCs. This chain links TRBV27 with TRBJ2-7; the match to TRBD1 covers 7 bases. The receptor comes from a woman aged 40 to 49 in good health and CMV-seronegative. The CDR3 here is CASSLYDRAYEQYF. The DNA of the CDR3 is TGTGCCAGCAGTTTATATGACAGGGCCTACGAGCAGTACTTC.